These 28 T cell receptor beta chains share one sample of origin, sequenced in a study of cytotoxic CD8 clonotypes in ibrutinib-treated CLL. The data were produced by immunoSEQ multiplex PCR, yet TCRdb's version contains in-frame clones alone and is incomplete. The sample shows approximately 45,000 clones, over 50% of them seen only once. The sequenced sample was PBMCs, obtained after 24 months of ibrutinib treatment. All receptors come from a human donor with chronic lymphocytic leukemia.

The rearrangement uses TRBV7-2 and TRBJ2-7; D ambiguous. The V gene lost 1 base and the J gene lost 0 bases, with 10 bases spanning the gap. CDR1 and CDR2 (germline): SGHTA, FQGNSA. This CDR3 comprises 15 residues. The CDR3 region has the DNA TGTGCCAGCAGCTTAGTCCCACAGATCTCCTACGAGCAGTACTTC. Translating it yields CASSLVPQISYEQYF. Supplemented by reference TRBV7-2 and TRBJ2-7, the full variable domain reads GAGVSQSPSNKVTEKGKDVELRCDPISGHTALYWYRQSLGQGLEFLIYFQGNSAPDKSGLPSDRFSAERTGGSVSTLTIQRTQQEDSAVYLCASSLVPQISYEQYFGPGTRLTVT.

The rearrangement links TRBV18 to TRBJ2-1; D might be TRBD1 (6 bases). Trimming took off 5 bases at V and 1 base at J, with 15 bases between the two ends. The CDR3 extends over 16 amino acids. Germline V lookup: CDR1 KGHSH, CDR2 LQKENI. CDR3 protein: CASSTATGISYNEQFF. CDR3 nucleotide sequence: TGTGCCAGCTCAACGGCGACAGGAATTTCCTACAATGAGCAGTTCTTC. The full variable domain, completed using reference TRBV18 and TRBJ2-1, is NAGVMQNPRHLVRRRGQEARLRCSPMKGHSHVYWYRQLPEEGLKFMVYLQKENIIDESGMPKERFSAEFPKEGPSILRIQQVVRGDSAAYFCASSTATGISYNEQFFGPGTRLTVL.

Only a few counts were recorded for this clone. J is TRBJ1-4 and V is TRBV15; TRBD1 matches at 9 bases. The CDR3 is 16 amino acids. The junction had 4 bases not matched to a gene; V was cut back by 3 bases and J by 2 bases. CDR1 is LNHNV, CDR2 YYDKDF, per germline (reference sequence). CDR3 in amino acids: CATSRGTGGTNEKLFF. The CDR3 nucleotides read TGTGCCACCAGCAGGGGAACAGGGGGCACTAATGAAAAACTGTTTTTT.

This chain joins TRBV2 and TRBJ2-2; D is unresolved. Trimming took off 4 bases at V and 4 bases at J, with 7 bases between the two ends. From germline, CDR1 is SNHLY and CDR2 FYNNEI. The CDR3 is 13 residues long. CDR3: CASSVGFTGELFF. CDR3 DNA sequence: TGTGCCAGCAGTGTAGGATTCACCGGGGAGCTGTTTTTT.

The chain joins TRBV19 to TRBJ2-3; D is unresolved. CDR3 length: 13 residues. V lost 0 bases to trimming and J lost 5 bases, with 6 bases between them. The germline CDR1 and CDR2 sequences are LNHDA and SQIVND (reference sequence). CDR3 residues: CASSIDTGDTQYF. The DNA of the CDR3 is TGTGCCAGTAGTATAGATACGGGAGATACGCAGTATTTT. The full variable domain, in which reference TRBV19 and TRBJ2-3 provide the parts outside the CDR3, is DGGITQSPKYLFRKEGQNVTLSCEQNLNHDAMYWYRQDPGQGLRLIYYSQIVNDFQKGDIAEGYSVSREKKESFPLTVTSAQKNPTAFYLCASSIDTGDTQYFGPGTRLTVL.

This chain connects TRBV2 to TRBJ2-5; 12 positions agree with TRBD2. The V and J ends lost 3 bases and 6 bases, in that order; junction bases with no gene match: 8. CDR1 is SNHLY and CDR2 is FYNNEI in the germline V gene. The CDR3 runs to 16 residues. CDR3 region: CASSEVLAGGLKTQYF. CDR3 coding DNA: TGTGCCAGCAGTGAGGTTCTAGCGGGGGGGCTAAAGACCCAGTACTTC.

This chain links TRBV13 with TRBJ2-1; 10 bases are shared with TRBD2. Losses at the gene ends were 0 bases for V and 14 bases for J; bases not matched to a gene: 7. Per the germline V gene, CDR1 is PRHDT and CDR2 is FYEKMQ (reference sequence). CDR3 length: 14 residues. As DNA, the CDR3 is TGTGCCAGCAGCTTAGGACTAGCGGGGTATTCCAAGTTCTTC. The encoded protein is CASSLGLAGYSKFF. The full variable domain, its missing parts supplied by reference TRBV13 and TRBJ2-1, is AAGVIQSPRHLIKEKRETATLKCYPIPRHDTVYWYQQGPGQDPQFLISFYEKMQSDKGSIPDRFSAQQFSDYHSELNMSSLELGDSALYFCASSLGLAGYSKFFGPGTRLTVL.

In its sample, this clone ranks as large (0.1 to 1%). One end of the junction does not line up with germline, which may come from a read error. The rearrangement uses TRBV7-7 and TRBJ2-7; 10 bases line up with TRBD1. Looked up from germline, CDR1 is SSHAT and CDR2 is FNYEAQ (reference sequence). The CDR3 contains 15 residues. DNA for the CDR3: TGTGCTAGCAGCTTTGGACAGGGGGACACCTACGAGCAGTACTTC. Amino acid sequence: CASSFGQGDTYEQYF.

This chain connects TRBV18 to TRBJ1-1; the D gene is possibly TRBD1 (5 bases). Deletions cut 1 base from V and 4 bases from J, with 13 bases between. The germline V gene encodes CDR1 KGHSH and CDR2 LQKENI. CDR3 length: 15 residues. CDR3 in DNA: TGTGCCAGCTCACCACAGGCAATGGGGACCACTGAAGCTTTCTTT. Translated, it gives CASSPQAMGTTEAFF. Full variable domain (remainder filled in from reference TRBV18 and TRBJ1-1): NAGVMQNPRHLVRRRGQEARLRCSPMKGHSHVYWYRQLPEEGLKFMVYLQKENIIDESGMPKERFSAEFPKEGPSILRIQQVVRGDSAAYFCASSPQAMGTTEAFFGQGTRLTVV.

The chain links TRBV19 to TRBJ1-1, with D unclear. This CDR3 is 14 amino acids long. The V end lost 3 bases, the J end lost 4 bases, and 12 bases lay between the germline ends. From germline, CDR1 is LNHDA and CDR2 SQIVND (reference sequence). In nucleotides, the CDR3 is TGTGCCAGTAGTATCCGCCATGGAAGCACTGAAGCTTTCTTT. Protein product: CASSIRHGSTEAFF.

J is TRBJ2-5 and V is TRBV6-5; D is unclear. V lost 2 bases and J 5 bases, leaving 15 bases between the germline ends. This CDR3 has 15 residues. Looked up from germline, CDR1 is MNHEY and CDR2 is SVGAGI. The CDR3 here is CASSYGSQDRETQYF. The CDR3 DNA follows: TGTGCCAGCAGTTACGGATCCCAGGACCGGGAGACCCAGTACTTC.

The rearrangement joins TRBV6-1 to TRBJ1-2, with a tentative D call TRBD1 (6 bases). Germline CDR1 is MNHNS and CDR2 is SASEGT. V shed 8 bases and J shed 5 bases, with 21 bases lying between them. This CDR3 contains 15 residues. DNA of the CDR3: TGTGCCAGCGGGGGGCCAGGGCGAGAATGGTATGGCTACACCTTC. Its protein is CASGGPGREWYGYTF.

V and J are TRBV7-8 and TRBJ2-7; no clear D. This CDR3 comprises 12 residues. CDR1 and CDR2 (germline): SGHVS, FQNEAQ. Trimming left V 5 bases short and J 4 bases short, with 9 bases between. For the CDR3, the DNA is TGTGCCAGCAGCCCCGACCTGTACGAGCAGTACTTC. Protein: CASSPDLYEQYF.

This clone was observed a few times. This sequence joins TRBV18 and TRBJ1-1; possible D gene TRBD1, 6 bases. Deletions cut 3 bases from V and 4 bases from J, with 15 bases between. This CDR3 region has 15 residues. Per germline, CDR1 KGHSH and CDR2 LQKENI. CDR3 sequence (DNA): TGTGCCAGCTCACCCGGGGTACAGGGAAGCACTGAAGCTTTCTTT. Protein product: CASSPGVQGSTEAFF. The full variable domain, its missing parts supplied by reference TRBV18 and TRBJ1-1, is NAGVMQNPRHLVRRRGQEARLRCSPMKGHSHVYWYRQLPEEGLKFMVYLQKENIIDESGMPKERFSAEFPKEGPSILRIQQVVRGDSAAYFCASSPGVQGSTEAFFGQGTRLTVV.

V is TRBV5-1 and J is TRBJ2-2; 7 nucleotides match TRBD2. Germline assignment: CDR1 SGHRS and CDR2 YFSETQ. J gave up 2 bases and V 4 bases, and 5 bases lay outside the gene matches. This CDR3 region has 15 residues. The CDR3 DNA reads TGCGCCAGCAGCCCCGGGACTACTAACACCGGGGAGCTGTTTTTT. It codes for CASSPGTTNTGELFF.

This clone was detected a few times. This rearrangement joins TRBV6-5 to TRBJ2-6, with D possibly TRBD2 on 5 matching bases. Trimming shortened V by 6 bases and J by 2 bases, and 11 bases separated the two germline ends. This CDR3 comprises 15 residues. CDR1 is MNHEY and CDR2 is SVGAGI in the germline V gene. The CDR3 loop is CASSHRGAGANVLTF. The DNA for the CDR3 is TGTGCCAGCAGCCACCGGGGAGCTGGGGCCAACGTCCTGACTTTC.

CDR3 DNA: TGCGCCAGTACAGACAGGGCGGAGAACACTGAAGCTTTCTTT. Protein product: CASTDRAENTEAFF. This sequence joins TRBV5-1 and TRBJ1-1, with 7 bases identical to TRBD1. The V and J ends lost 8 bases and 1 base, in that order; junction bases with no gene match: 8. This CDR3 region has 14 residues. CDR1 and CDR2 from the germline V gene are SGHRS and YFSETQ.

This clone was picked up a small number of times. The chain uses TRBV5-1 and TRBJ2-7; the match to TRBD2 covers 7 bases. CDR1 SGHRS and CDR2 YFSETQ come from the germline V gene. This CDR3 is 16 amino acids long. V dropped 4 bases and J dropped 5; count of bases not matched to a gene: 15. This chain's CDR3 is CASSPAGREALNEQYF. The DNA for the CDR3 is TGCGCCAGCAGCCCCGCGGGGAGGGAGGCCCTAAACGAGCAGTACTTC. Full variable domain (outside the CDR3, taken from reference TRBV5-1 and TRBJ2-7): KAGVTQTPRYLIKTRGQQVTLSCSPISGHRSVSWYQQTPGQGLQFLFEYFSETQRNKGNFPGRFSGRQFSNSRSEMNVSTLELGDSALYLCASSPAGREALNEQYFGPGTRLTVT.

The V gene is TRBV6-1, the J gene TRBJ1-2; no definite D call. Trimming stripped 5 bases from V and 4 bases from J, with 14 bases between. CDR3 length: 14 residues. Per germline, CDR1 MNHNS and CDR2 SASEGT. The CDR3 DNA is TGTGCCAGCAGTCCTCAGCGGGGTAGCTATGGCTACACCTTC. As protein: CASSPQRGSYGYTF.

The chain carries TRBV9 and TRBJ1-6; no reliable D call. Per the germline V gene, CDR1 is SGDLS and CDR2 is YYNGEE. The CDR3 spans 12 residues. V lost 2 bases and J 11 bases, leaving 8 bases between the germline ends. The CDR3 DNA sequence: TGTGCCAGCAGCGTGGCGGGTGCACCCCTCCACTTT. Residues: CASSVAGAPLHF.

CDR3 in DNA: TGTGCCAGCTCACCGTCCAGCTCAGGAGTCTCTGGAAACACCATATATTTT. Translated: CASSPSSSGVSGNTIYF. The chain has TRBV18 and TRBJ1-3; D gene uncertain. CDR1 is KGHSH and CDR2 is LQKENI in the germline V gene. V lost 3 bases to trimming and J lost 0 bases, with 15 bases between them. This CDR3 region has 17 residues.

This clone has a handful of counts. Other DNA sequences in the same sample also yield this CDR3. The chain has TRBV18 and TRBJ2-5; D uncertain. CDR1 and CDR2 (germline): KGHSH, LQKENI. V was pared by 3 bases and J by 5 bases, with 4 bases between. The CDR3 is 11 residues long. The CDR3, as DNA: TGTGCCAGCTCACCGGGGGAGACCCAGTACTTC. Translating gives CASSPGETQYF. The entire variable domain, with the rest obtained from reference TRBV18 and TRBJ2-5, is as follows: NAGVMQNPRHLVRRRGQEARLRCSPMKGHSHVYWYRQLPEEGLKFMVYLQKENIIDESGMPKERFSAEFPKEGPSILRIQQVVRGDSAAYFCASSPGETQYFGPGTRLLVL.

This sequence joins TRBV7-9 and TRBJ2-7; D ambiguous. Germline CDR1 and CDR2: SEHNR and FQNEAQ (reference sequence). Trimming took off 5 bases at V and 4 bases at J, with 9 bases between the two ends. The CDR3 is 12 amino acids. CDR3 nucleotides: TGTGCCAGCAGCGAAACGGGTTACGAGCAGTACTTC. This codes for CASSETGYEQYF.

The V and J genes are TRBV6-4 and TRBJ1-1; D is undetermined. Germline CDR1 and CDR2: MRHNA and SNTAGT. Trimming removed 5 bases at V and 4 bases at J, with 11 bases between. This CDR3 is built from 13 residues. The CDR3 nucleotides read TGTGCCAGCAGTCGGGGTTATGGCACTGAAGCTTTCTTT. Its translation is CASSRGYGTEAFF.

The chain is built from TRBV19 and TRBJ2-1; TRBD1 might be the D (5 bases). This CDR3 is built from 15 residues. Trimming took 9 bases from V and 0 from J, leaving 15 bases between them. CDR1 LNHDA and CDR2 SQIVND come from the germline V gene (reference sequence). In DNA form, the CDR3 reads TGTGCCAGCCAAAAACAGGTTAGCTCCTACAATGAGCAGTTCTTC. Protein sequence: CASQKQVSSYNEQFF.

V and J are TRBV30 and TRBJ1-2; D not resolved. V was shortened by 6 bases and J by 4 bases, with 18 bases between the two germline ends. The CDR3 contains 14 residues. Germline V gene lookup returns CDR1 GTSNPN and CDR2 SVGIG (reference sequence). CDR3 bases: TGTGCCTGTAGTTTCTCCCTTAACGGCTATGGCTACACCTTC. Protein sequence: CACSFSLNGYGYTF.

The genes are TRBV18 and TRBJ1-3; a weak D match, TRBD1 (5 bases). Germline CDR1 KGHSH, CDR2 LQKENI. The germline V and J ends were trimmed by 0 bases and 0 bases, with 12 bases remaining between them. This CDR3 comprises 17 residues. CDR3 protein: CASSPPGTRISGNTIYF. The DNA for the CDR3 is TGTGCCAGCTCACCACCAGGGACTCGGATCTCTGGAAACACCATATATTTT.

A few counts support this clone. The CDR3 region is CASSDNTLYTEAFF. CDR3 nucleotides: TGTGCCAGCAGTGACAACACACTCTACACTGAAGCTTTCTTT. The rearrangement links TRBV2 to TRBJ1-1, with D unresolved. The CDR3 covers 14 residues. V shed 3 bases and J shed 3 bases, with 11 bases lying between them. Germline V gene lookup returns CDR1 SNHLY and CDR2 FYNNEI.